The 26 T cell receptor beta chains given below trace back to one sample, sequenced in a study of OX40 agonist ivuxolimab in advanced cancers. Libraries were prepared by immunoSEQ multiplex PCR; TCRdb keeps only in-frame clonotypes and omits some of them. Of about 26,000 clones listed, 85% are singletons. This specimen consisted of CD4+ or CD8+ T cells sorted from blood, obtained in a trial of the OX40 agonist ivuxolimab. These TCRs come from an adult with an advanced solid tumor such as melanoma, head and neck, liver or kidney cancer.

By frequency in the sample, this clone is medium-sized. The chain couples TRBV19 to TRBJ2-1, with TRBD2 matching 8 bases. The V gene's germline CDR1 is LNHDA and CDR2 SQIVND (reference sequence). The J segment lost 2 bases and the V segment lost 5 bases, leaving 5 bases of the junction unmatched. CDR3 length: 15 amino acids. The CDR3 loop reads CASSSASGPYNEQFF. DNA for the CDR3: TGTGCCAGTAGTTCGGCTAGCGGGCCCTACAATGAGCAGTTCTTC.

The chain combines TRBV2 with TRBJ2-5; D is possibly TRBD2 (6 bases). The CDR3 is 14 amino acids. CDR1 SNHLY and CDR2 FYNNEI come from the germline V gene. V shed 8 bases and J shed 2 bases, with 15 bases lying between them. DNA of the CDR3: TGTGCCAGCCACCCGGGAGCGAGGCAAGAGACCCAGTACTTC. Protein product: CASHPGARQETQYF.

The V call is TRBV5-7, the J call TRBJ2-7; D call uncertain. Being an ORF, TRBV5-7 has a function that is uncertain. The CDR3 runs 12 residues. V gave up 4 bases and J gave up 1 base, with 6 bases separating them. The CDR3 DNA follows: TGTGCCAGCAGCACCGTATCCTACGAGCAGTACTTC. This codes for CASSTVSYEQYF.

The chain recombines TRBV4-2 with TRBJ1-1; D call uncertain. Trimming left V 6 bases short and J 1 base short, with 6 bases between. Germline V gene data show CDR1 as LGHNA and CDR2 as YNFKEQ. The CDR3 contains 12 residues. CDR3 DNA: TGTGCCAGCAGTCCAGAGAACACTGAAGCTTTCTTT. Translation gives CASSPENTEAFF.

V usage is TRBV11-3 and J usage is TRBJ2-1; 8 bases fit TRBD2. The length of the CDR3 is 15 residues. Germline values: CDR1 SGHNT, CDR2 YENEEA. V was clipped by 5 bases and J by 8 bases; unmatched bases: 11. The CDR3 nucleotides read TGTGCCAGCAGCGCAGTCCGGGGGGGCCTCGATGAGCAGTTCTTC. Its translation is CASSAVRGGLDEQFF.

This rearrangement joins TRBV28 to TRBJ1-1, with TRBD1 matching over 8 bases. The V gene's germline CDR1 is MDHEN and CDR2 SYDVKM. The CDR3 loop spans 15 amino acids. J gave up 0 bases and V 5 bases, and 5 bases lay outside the gene matches. CDR3 sequence reads: CASSPGQGLNTEAFF. The CDR3 DNA reads TGTGCCAGCAGTCCAGGACAGGGTTTGAACACTGAAGCTTTCTTT.

The chain carries TRBV9 and TRBJ2-1, with 15 nucleotides matching TRBD2. Germline V gene sequence: CDR1 SGDLS, CDR2 YYNGEE. V trimming: 3 bases; J trimming: 10 bases; junction bases outside the gene matches: 11. The CDR3 extends over 17 amino acids. This chain's CDR3 is CASSGEPWTSGRGEQFF. In nucleotides, the CDR3 is TGTGCCAGCAGCGGAGAACCCTGGACTAGCGGGAGGGGGGAGCAGTTCTTC. Full variable domain (remainder filled in from reference TRBV9 and TRBJ2-1): DSGVTQTPKHLITATGQRVTLRCSPRSGDLSVYWYQQSLDQGLQFLIQYYNGEERAKGNILERFSAQQFPDLHSELNLSSLELGDSALYFCASSGEPWTSGRGEQFFGPGTRLTVL.

CDR3 loop: CATNPGFSGANVLTF. The CDR3 bases are TGTGCCACGAACCCGGGGTTCTCTGGGGCCAACGTCCTGACTTTC. The chain employs TRBV5-6 and TRBJ2-6, with TRBD2 as a possible D gene (5 bases). Trimming stripped 9 bases from V and 0 bases from J, with 13 bases between. CDR3 length: 15 amino acids. Germline CDR1 is SGHDT and CDR2 is YYEEEE.

The J gene is TRBJ1-4, the V gene TRBV11-2; tentatively, D is TRBD1 (6 bases). V lost 4 bases and J 7 bases, leaving 19 bases between the germline ends. This CDR3 contains 16 residues. Germline CDR1 SGHAT, CDR2 FQNNGV. The DNA for the CDR3 is TGTGCCAGCAGCTCCCCCCTGCAGGGGAGCGGTGAAAAACTGTTTTTT. Residues: CASSSPLQGSGEKLFF.

V usage is TRBV6-5 and J usage is TRBJ2-7; 9 positions match TRBD1. The CDR3 totals 14 residues. From germline, CDR1 is MNHEY and CDR2 SVGAGI. J was trimmed by 3 bases and V by 5 bases; bases with no gene match: 5. In DNA form, the CDR3 reads TGTGCCAGCAGTGCGGGACAGGGTGTCTACGAGCAGTACTTC. Residues: CASSAGQGVYEQYF.

This chain connects TRBV2 to TRBJ2-3; the D is unclear. Trimming left V 6 bases short and J 2 bases short, with 6 bases between. This CDR3 has 12 residues. Germline V gene data show CDR1 as SNHLY and CDR2 as FYNNEI. The CDR3 reads CASRIYTDTQYF. The CDR3 region has the DNA TGTGCCAGCAGGATCTACACAGATACGCAGTATTTT.

The rearrangement joins TRBV6-6 to TRBJ1-1, with D unresolved. V shed 0 bases and J shed 5 bases, with 7 bases lying between them. Per the germline V gene, CDR1 is MNHNY and CDR2 is SVGAGI (reference sequence). The CDR3 has 13 amino acids. CDR3 nucleotides: TGTGCCAGCAGTTACTCGTCCTTGACTGAAGCTTTCTTT. Protein product: CASSYSSLTEAFF.

The chain employs TRBV6-1 and TRBJ2-1; TRBD2 agrees at 8 bases. Trimming took 4 bases from V and 0 from J; bases not matched to a gene: 5. The CDR3 has 16 amino acids. Germline loops: CDR1 MNHNS, CDR2 SASEGT. This CDR3 reads CASSVAGLSSYNEQFF. CDR3 DNA sequence: TGTGCCAGCAGTGTAGCGGGGTTAAGCTCCTACAATGAGCAGTTCTTC.

This clone came up a few times. The chain links TRBV4-3 to TRBJ2-5, with a tentative D call TRBD2 (5 bases). Trimming removed 4 bases from V and 4 bases from J, with 13 bases in between. The CDR3 has 14 amino acids. CDR1 and CDR2 (germline): LGHNA, YSLEER. The CDR3 DNA reads as TGCGCCAGCAGCCGGTTGGGAGAGGCAGAGACCCAGTACTTC. It specifies CASSRLGEAETQYF.

The rearrangement links TRBV7-2 to TRBJ1-2; 7 nucleotides line up with TRBD1. From germline, CDR1 is SGHTA and CDR2 FQGNSA. The V segment lost 7 bases and the J segment 6 bases; nucleotides outside the gene matches: 8. The CDR3 totals 13 residues. Here the CDR3 reads CASTLEGADGYTF. CDR3 in DNA: TGTGCCAGCACTCTGGAGGGGGCCGATGGCTACACCTTC.

The genes are TRBV19 and TRBJ1-1; D not resolved. The CDR3 is 13 amino acids. Germline V gene sequence: CDR1 LNHDA, CDR2 SQIVND (reference sequence). With 5 bases removed from V and 7 bases from J, the gap between germline ends came to 14 bases. The CDR3 is CASSFTITDEAFF. CDR3 sequence (DNA): TGTGCCAGTAGTTTCACGATAACCGATGAAGCTTTCTTT.

The CDR3 DNA follows: TGTGCCAGCACCACGAGCTCTGGAAACACCATATATTTT. Translation: CASTTSSGNTIYF. The chain carries TRBV6-6 and TRBJ1-3, with D unresolved. The germline V and J ends were trimmed by 7 bases and 0 bases, with 7 bases remaining between them. Per the germline V gene, CDR1 is MNHNY and CDR2 is SVGAGI (reference sequence). The length of the CDR3 is 13 residues.

V usage is TRBV19 and J usage is TRBJ2-3, with 10 bases identical to TRBD2. Per germline, CDR1 LNHDA and CDR2 SQIVND (reference sequence). V lost 1 base to trimming and J lost 2 bases; unmatched junction nucleotides: 6. This CDR3 is built from 17 residues. CDR3 in amino acids: CASSIAIGLADTDTQYF. CDR3 coding DNA: TGTGCCAGTAGTATAGCAATAGGACTAGCGGACACAGATACGCAGTATTTT.

The chain carries TRBV15 and TRBJ1-3, with TRBD1 as a possible D gene (6 bases). The germline CDR1 and CDR2 sequences are LNHNV and YYDKDF (reference sequence). The CDR3 spans 16 residues. Trimming pared 0 bases from V and 4 bases from J, leaving 13 bases between. The CDR3 loop is CATSRDRGARGNTIYF. In DNA form, the CDR3 reads TGTGCCACCAGCAGAGATAGGGGGGCAAGGGGAAACACCATATATTTT.

This clone was recorded a few times. V usage is TRBV4-1 and J usage is TRBJ2-1; 8 bases line up with TRBD1. V was pared by 1 base and J by 10 bases, with 12 bases of the junction left unmatched. The CDR3 is made up of 16 amino acids. Germline V CDR1 and CDR2: MGHRA, YSYEKL. The CDR3 nucleotides are TGCGCCAGCAGCCAAGGGATGGACAGGGAAGTCAAGGAGCAGTTCTTC. Encoded protein: CASSQGMDREVKEQFF.

The chain joins TRBV10-2 to TRBJ1-5, with D uncertain. Germline assignment: CDR1 WSHSY and CDR2 SAAADI. V gave up 0 bases and J gave up 4 bases, with 10 bases separating them. The CDR3 loop spans 15 amino acids. Written as DNA, the CDR3 is TGCGCCAGCAGTGAGTCGGACCCTCGGAATCAGCCCCAGCATTTT. This translates into CASSESDPRNQPQHF.

This clone was observed once. The chain combines TRBV4-1 with TRBJ2-7; 10 bases are a match to TRBD2. Germline V lookup: CDR1 MGHRA, CDR2 YSYEKL. With V trimmed by 4 bases and J by 0 bases, 18 bases remained unmatched. The CDR3 consists of 20 residues. In DNA form, the CDR3 reads TGCGCCAGCAGCCCCGGGACGGCCCTCAGCGGGGGGGGGTTCTCCTACGAGCAGTACTTC. It translates to CASSPGTALSGGGFSYEQYF.

The chain couples TRBV5-1 to TRBJ1-1; D is uncertain. The ends were cut back, 4 bases at V and 2 bases at J, with 9 bases in the middle. Per germline, CDR1 SGHRS and CDR2 YFSETQ. This CDR3 spans 13 amino acids. Here the CDR3 DNA reads TGCGCCAGCAGCAGGGCAGCAAACACTGAAGCTTTCTTT. Its protein product is CASSRAANTEAFF.

This clone was counted only a few times. The chain joins TRBV19 to TRBJ1-2; D unclear. This CDR3 is built from 12 residues. V was shortened by 3 bases and J by 5 bases, with 7 bases between the two germline ends. Germline-derived CDR1 and CDR2 are LNHDA and SQIVND (reference sequence). CDR3: CASSIWQYGYTF. CDR3 nucleotide sequence: TGTGCCAGTAGTATCTGGCAGTATGGCTACACCTTC. The whole variable domain, remainder taken from reference TRBV19 and TRBJ1-2, is DGGITQSPKYLFRKEGQNVTLSCEQNLNHDAMYWYRQDPGQGLRLIYYSQIVNDFQKGDIAEGYSVSREKKESFPLTVTSAQKNPTAFYLCASSIWQYGYTFGSGTRLTVV.

In its sample, this clone was seen a few times. The V gene is TRBV7-8, the J gene TRBJ2-1; D is possibly TRBD1 or TRBD2 (6 bases each). There are 16 residues in the CDR3. Trimming took 5 bases from V and 0 from J, leaving 14 bases between them. Germline CDR1 is SGHVS and CDR2 is FQNEAQ. CDR3 nucleotide sequence: TGTGCCAGCAGCCCGAAGGGGGGACTCTCCTACAATGAGCAGTTCTTC. Its protein product is CASSPKGGLSYNEQFF.

A remark on this clone: Mismatch with germline at one junction end may stem from a read error. This chain joins TRBV7-7 and TRBJ2-3; 7 nucleotides agree with TRBD2. Germline V gene data show CDR1 as SSHAT and CDR2 as FNYEAQ (reference sequence). The CDR3 has 15 residues. CDR3: CASSLTSLGSDTQYF. CDR3 coding DNA: TGTGCTAGCAGCCTGACTAGCTTAGGATCAGATACGCAGTATTTT. Variable domain in full (rest from reference TRBV7-7 and TRBJ2-3): GAGVSQSPRYKVTKRGQDVTLRCDPISSHATLYWYQQALGQGPEFLTYFNYEAQPDKSGLPSDRFSAERPEGSISTLTIQRTEQRDSAMYRCASSLTSLGSDTQYFGPGTRLTVL.